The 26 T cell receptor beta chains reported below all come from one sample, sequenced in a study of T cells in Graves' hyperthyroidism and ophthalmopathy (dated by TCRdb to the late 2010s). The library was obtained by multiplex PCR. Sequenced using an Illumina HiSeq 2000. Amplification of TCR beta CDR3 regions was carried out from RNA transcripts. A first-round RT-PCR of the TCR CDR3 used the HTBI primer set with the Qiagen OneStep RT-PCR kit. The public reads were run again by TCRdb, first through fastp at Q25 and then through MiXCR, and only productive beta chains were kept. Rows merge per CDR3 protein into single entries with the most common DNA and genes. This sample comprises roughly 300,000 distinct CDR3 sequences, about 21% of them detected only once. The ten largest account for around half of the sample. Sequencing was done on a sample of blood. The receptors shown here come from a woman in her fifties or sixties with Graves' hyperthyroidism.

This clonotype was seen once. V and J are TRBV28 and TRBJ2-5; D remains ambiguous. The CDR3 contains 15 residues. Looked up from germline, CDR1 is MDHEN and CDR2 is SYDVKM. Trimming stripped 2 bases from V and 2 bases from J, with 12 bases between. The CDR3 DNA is TGTGCCAGCAGTTTAAAGGAATATGTTCAAGAGACCCAGTACTTC. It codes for CASSLKEYVQETQYF.

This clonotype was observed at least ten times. The chain's CDR3 is CASSYRRTGKWQETQYF. CDR3 nucleotide sequence: TGTGCCAGCAGTTACAGACGTACCGGGAAGTGGCAAGAGACCCAGTACTTC. The V call is TRBV6-2 or TRBV6-3, the J call TRBJ2-5; TRBD2 is a possible D gene (5 bases). The CDR3 consists of 17 residues. The V end was cut by 2 bases, the J end by 2 bases, with 18 bases between. In germline, CDR1 is MNHEY, CDR2 SVGEGT.

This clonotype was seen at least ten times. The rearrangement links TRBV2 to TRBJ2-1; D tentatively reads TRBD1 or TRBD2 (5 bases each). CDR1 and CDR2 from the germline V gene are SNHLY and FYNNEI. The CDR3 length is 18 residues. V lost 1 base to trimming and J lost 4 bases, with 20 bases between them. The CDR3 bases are TGTGCCAGCAGTGAAGGGGGTCTGGGGCAGGAGGATTACAATGAGCAGTTCTTC. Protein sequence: CASSEGGLGQEDYNEQFF.

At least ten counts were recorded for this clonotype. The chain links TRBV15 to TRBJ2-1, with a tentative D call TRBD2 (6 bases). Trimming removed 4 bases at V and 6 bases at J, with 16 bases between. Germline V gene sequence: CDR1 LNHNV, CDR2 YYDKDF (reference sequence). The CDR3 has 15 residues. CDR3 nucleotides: TGTGCCACCAGCAAACCCTCGGAGGGCTCCAATGAGCAGTTCTTC. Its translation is CATSKPSEGSNEQFF.

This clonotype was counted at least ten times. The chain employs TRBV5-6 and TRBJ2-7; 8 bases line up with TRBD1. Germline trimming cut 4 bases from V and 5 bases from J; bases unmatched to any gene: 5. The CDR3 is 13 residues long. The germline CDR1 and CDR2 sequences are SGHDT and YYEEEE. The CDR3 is CASSGQGLNEQYF. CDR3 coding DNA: TGTGCCAGCAGCGGACAGGGCCTCAACGAGCAGTACTTC.

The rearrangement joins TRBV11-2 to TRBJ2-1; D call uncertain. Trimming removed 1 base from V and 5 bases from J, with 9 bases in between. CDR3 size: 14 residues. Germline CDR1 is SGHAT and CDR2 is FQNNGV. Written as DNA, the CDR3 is TGTGCCAGCAGCTTAGGGATGGTGCACAATGAGCAGTTCTTC. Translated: CASSLGMVHNEQFF.

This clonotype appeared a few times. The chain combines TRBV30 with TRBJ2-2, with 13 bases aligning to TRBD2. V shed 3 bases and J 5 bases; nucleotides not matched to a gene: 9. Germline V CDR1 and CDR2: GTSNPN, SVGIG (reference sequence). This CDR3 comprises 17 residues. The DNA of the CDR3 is TGTGCCTGGAGCCTGCTCCGGACTAGCGGGAGTACCGGGGAGCTGTTTTTT. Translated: CAWSLLRTSGSTGELFF.

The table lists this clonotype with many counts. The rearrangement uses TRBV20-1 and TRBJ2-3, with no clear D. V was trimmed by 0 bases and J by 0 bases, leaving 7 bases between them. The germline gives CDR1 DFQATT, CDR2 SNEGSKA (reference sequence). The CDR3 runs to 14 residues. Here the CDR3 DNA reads TGCAGTGCTAGAGATCAAGGTAGCACAGATACGCAGTATTTT. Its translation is CSARDQGSTDTQYF.

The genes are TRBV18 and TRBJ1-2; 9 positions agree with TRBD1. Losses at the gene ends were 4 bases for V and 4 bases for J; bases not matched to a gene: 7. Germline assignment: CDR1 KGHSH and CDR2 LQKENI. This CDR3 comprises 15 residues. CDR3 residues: CASSQTGQGSYGYTF. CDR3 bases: TGTGCCAGCTCACAAACGGGACAGGGAAGCTATGGCTACACCTTC.

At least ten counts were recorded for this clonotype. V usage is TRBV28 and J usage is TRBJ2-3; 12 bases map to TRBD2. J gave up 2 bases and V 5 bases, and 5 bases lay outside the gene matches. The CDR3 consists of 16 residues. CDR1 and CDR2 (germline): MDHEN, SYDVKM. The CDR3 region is CASSPWTSGDTDTQYF. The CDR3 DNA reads TGTGCCAGCAGTCCCTGGACTAGCGGGGACACAGATACGCAGTATTTT.

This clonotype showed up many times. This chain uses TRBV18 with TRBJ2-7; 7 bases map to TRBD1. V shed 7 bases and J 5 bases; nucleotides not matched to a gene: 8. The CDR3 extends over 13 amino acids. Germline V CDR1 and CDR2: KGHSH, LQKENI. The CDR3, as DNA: TGTGCCAGCTTGGAGACAGGGTCCCACGAGCAGTACTTC. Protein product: CASLETGSHEQYF.

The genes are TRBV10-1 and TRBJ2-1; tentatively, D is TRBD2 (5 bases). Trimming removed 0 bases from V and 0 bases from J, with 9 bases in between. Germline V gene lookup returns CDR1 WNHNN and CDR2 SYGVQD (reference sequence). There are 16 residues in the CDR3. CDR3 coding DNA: TGCGCCAGCAGTGAGTCGCCGGGAAGCTCCTACAATGAGCAGTTCTTC. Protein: CASSESPGSSYNEQFF.

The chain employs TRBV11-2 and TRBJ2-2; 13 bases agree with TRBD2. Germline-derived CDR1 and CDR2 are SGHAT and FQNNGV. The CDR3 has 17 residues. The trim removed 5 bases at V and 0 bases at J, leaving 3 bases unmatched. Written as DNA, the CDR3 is TGTGCCAGCAGCCCTACTAGCGGGGGGGCGAACACCGGGGAGCTGTTTTTT. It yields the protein CASSPTSGGANTGELFF.

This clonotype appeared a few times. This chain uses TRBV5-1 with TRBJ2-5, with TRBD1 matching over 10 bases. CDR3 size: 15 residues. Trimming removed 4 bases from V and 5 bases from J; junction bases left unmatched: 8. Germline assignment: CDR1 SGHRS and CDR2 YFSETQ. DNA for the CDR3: TGCGCCAGCAGCCCAACCGGGACAGGGGTTGAGACCCAGTACTTC. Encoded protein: CASSPTGTGVETQYF.

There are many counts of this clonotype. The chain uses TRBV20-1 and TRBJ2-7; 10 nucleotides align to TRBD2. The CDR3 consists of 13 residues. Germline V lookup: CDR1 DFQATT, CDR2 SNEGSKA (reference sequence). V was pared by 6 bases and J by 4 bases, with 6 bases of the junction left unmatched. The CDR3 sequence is CSAPLSGGYEQYF. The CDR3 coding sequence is TGCAGTGCACCGCTTAGCGGGGGGTACGAGCAGTACTTC.

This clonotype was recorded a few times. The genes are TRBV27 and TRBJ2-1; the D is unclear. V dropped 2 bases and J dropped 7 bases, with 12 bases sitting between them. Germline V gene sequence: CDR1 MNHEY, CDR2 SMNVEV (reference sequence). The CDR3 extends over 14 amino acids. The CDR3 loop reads CASSLGFYSNEQFF. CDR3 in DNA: TGTGCCAGCAGTTTAGGTTTCTACTCTAATGAGCAGTTCTTC.

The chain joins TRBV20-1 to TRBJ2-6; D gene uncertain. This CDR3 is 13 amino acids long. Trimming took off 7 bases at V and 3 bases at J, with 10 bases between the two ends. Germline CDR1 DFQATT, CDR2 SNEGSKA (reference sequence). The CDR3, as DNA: TGCAGTGTGAAGAGAGTTGGGGCCAACGTCCTGACTTTC. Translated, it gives CSVKRVGANVLTF.

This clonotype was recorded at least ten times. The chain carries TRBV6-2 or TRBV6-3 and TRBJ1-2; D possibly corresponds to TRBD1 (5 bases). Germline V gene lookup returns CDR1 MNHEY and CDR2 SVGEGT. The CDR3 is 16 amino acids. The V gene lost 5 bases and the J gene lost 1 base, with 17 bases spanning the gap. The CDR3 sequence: CASSRETRALNYGYTF. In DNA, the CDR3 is TGTGCCAGCAGTCGAGAAACCAGGGCCCTTAACTATGGCTACACCTTC.

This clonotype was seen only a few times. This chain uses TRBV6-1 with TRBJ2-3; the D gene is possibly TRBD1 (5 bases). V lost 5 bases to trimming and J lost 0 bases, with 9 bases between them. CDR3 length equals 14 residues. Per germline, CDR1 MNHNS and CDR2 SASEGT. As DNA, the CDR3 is TGTGCCAGCAGTTACAGGTCTAGCACAGATACGCAGTATTTT. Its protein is CASSYRSSTDTQYF.

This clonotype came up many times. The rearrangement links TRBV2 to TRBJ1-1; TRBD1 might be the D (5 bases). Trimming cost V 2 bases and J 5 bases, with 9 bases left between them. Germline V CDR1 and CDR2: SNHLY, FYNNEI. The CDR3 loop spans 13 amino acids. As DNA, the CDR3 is TGTGCCAGCAGTGAATGGGGGGGAACTGAAGCTTTCTTT. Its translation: CASSEWGGTEAFF.

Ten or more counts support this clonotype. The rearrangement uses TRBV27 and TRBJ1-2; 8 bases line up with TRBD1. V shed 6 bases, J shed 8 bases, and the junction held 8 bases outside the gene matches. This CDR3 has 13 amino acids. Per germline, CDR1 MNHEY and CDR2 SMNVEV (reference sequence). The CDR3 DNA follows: TGTGCCAGCAGCCCAACAGGGGGAGAGGGCTACACCTTC. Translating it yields CASSPTGGEGYTF.

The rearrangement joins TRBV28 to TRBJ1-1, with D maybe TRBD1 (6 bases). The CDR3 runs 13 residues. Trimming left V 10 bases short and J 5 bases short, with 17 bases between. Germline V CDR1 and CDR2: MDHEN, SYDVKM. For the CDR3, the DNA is TGTGCCACCGTAGGGGGGGGTGGTACTGAAGCTTTCTTT. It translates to CATVGGGGTEAFF.

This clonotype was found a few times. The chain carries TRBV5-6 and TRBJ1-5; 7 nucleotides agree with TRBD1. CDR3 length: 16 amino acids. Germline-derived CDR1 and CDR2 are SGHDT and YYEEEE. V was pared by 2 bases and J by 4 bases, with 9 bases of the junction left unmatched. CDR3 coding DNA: TGTGCCAGCAGCTTCCGTAGGACAGGAGGAAATCAGCCCCAGCATTTT. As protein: CASSFRRTGGNQPQHF.

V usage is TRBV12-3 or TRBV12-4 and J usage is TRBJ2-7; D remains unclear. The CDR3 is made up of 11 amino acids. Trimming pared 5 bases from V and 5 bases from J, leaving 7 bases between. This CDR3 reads CASSVSDEQYF. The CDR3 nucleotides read TGTGCCAGCAGTGTTTCAGACGAGCAGTACTTC.

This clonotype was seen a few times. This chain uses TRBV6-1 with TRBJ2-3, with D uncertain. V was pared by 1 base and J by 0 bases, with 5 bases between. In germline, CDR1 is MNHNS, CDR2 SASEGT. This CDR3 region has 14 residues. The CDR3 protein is CASSEEVSTDTQYF. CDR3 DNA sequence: TGTGCCAGCAGTGAAGAGGTTAGCACAGATACGCAGTATTTT.

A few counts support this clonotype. The CDR3 loop reads CASSEAPGGTDTQYF. CDR3 in DNA: TGTGCCAGCAGTGAAGCGCCTGGCGGTACAGATACGCAGTATTTT. This rearrangement joins TRBV2 to TRBJ2-3, with D uncertain. CDR1 SNHLY and CDR2 FYNNEI come from the germline V gene. This CDR3 spans 15 amino acids. The ends were cut back, 0 bases at V and 3 bases at J, with 10 bases in the middle.